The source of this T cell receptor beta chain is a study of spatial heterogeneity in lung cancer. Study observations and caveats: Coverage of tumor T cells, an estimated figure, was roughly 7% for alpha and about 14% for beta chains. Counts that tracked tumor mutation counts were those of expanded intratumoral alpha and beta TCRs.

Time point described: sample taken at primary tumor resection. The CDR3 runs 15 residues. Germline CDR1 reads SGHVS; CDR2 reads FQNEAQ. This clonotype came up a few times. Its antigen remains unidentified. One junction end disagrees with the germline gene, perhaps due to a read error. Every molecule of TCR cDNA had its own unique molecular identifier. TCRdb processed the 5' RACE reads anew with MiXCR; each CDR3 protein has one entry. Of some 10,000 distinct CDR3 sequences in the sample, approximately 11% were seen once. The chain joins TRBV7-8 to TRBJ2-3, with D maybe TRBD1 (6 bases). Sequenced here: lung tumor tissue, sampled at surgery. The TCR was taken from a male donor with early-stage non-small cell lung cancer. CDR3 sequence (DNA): TGTGCCAGCAGCTCCCACAGGGCTACTCTGTCAGATACGCAGTTT. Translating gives CASSSHRATLSDTQF.